Below are 10 T cell receptor beta chains sequenced from a single sample in a study of graft-versus-host responses after intestinal transplantation (dated by TCRdb to the early 2020s). The receptor library was made with the immunoSEQ multiplex PCR assay. What TCRdb holds here is the immuneACCESS table cut down to in-frame rearrangements. Part of the clones is not present; checked against another copy, under half of the missing clones reflect an unresolved V gene, and the others are unexplained. The table for this sample lists almost 20,000 clones; around nine tenths of them were counted only once. The top ten clones comprise about 9% of the sample. The starting material was PBMCs, obtained less than 240 days after intestinal transplant. The receptor source for this set is a human patient who received an intestinal transplant, so some T cells may come from the graft donor.

V gene TRBV7-9 combines with J gene TRBJ1-1, with D tentatively TRBD1 (6 bases). This CDR3 is built from 14 residues. Between the trimmed V and J ends, which lost 3 bases and 3 bases, there was a span of 11 bases. CDR1 SEHNR and CDR2 FQNEAQ come from the germline V gene (reference sequence). The CDR3 DNA sequence: TGTGCCAGCAGCTTCCGGGGGCGTGACACTGAAGCTTTCTTT. Its protein is CASSFRGRDTEAFF.

The rearrangement uses TRBV21-1 and TRBJ2-2; the D call in the table, TRBD1, was not verified against the DNA. TRBV21-1 is reported as a pseudogene. The CDR3 contains 16 residues. In nucleotides, the CDR3 is TGTGCCAGCAGTTTTATGTACACAGGCTTGACCGGGGAGCTGTTTTTT. It translates to CASSFMYTGLTGELFF.

In its sample, this clone was seen a few times. The chain couples TRBV2 to TRBJ2-7; 9 bases map to TRBD1. The ends lost 8 bases at V and 5 bases at J; junction bases unmatched: 10. CDR1 and CDR2 from the germline V gene are SNHLY and FYNNEI. The CDR3 length is 14 residues. The DNA of the CDR3 is TGTGCCAGCGATACCGGGACAGGGTACGACGAGCAGTACTTC. It translates to CASDTGTGYDEQYF.

The rearrangement links TRBV4-1 to TRBJ2-7; D ambiguous. Germline assignment: CDR1 MGHRA and CDR2 YSYEKL. The CDR3 spans 14 residues. V dropped 4 bases and J dropped 6 bases, with 16 bases sitting between them. DNA for the CDR3: TGCGCCAGCAGCCGAGTGACGGTTTCAGGCGAGCAGTACTTC. Its protein is CASSRVTVSGEQYF.

The genes are TRBV6-5 and TRBJ1-1; no definite D call. There are 14 residues in the CDR3. Germline CDR1 is MNHEY and CDR2 is SVGAGI. V lost 0 bases and J 1 base, leaving 6 bases between the germline ends. CDR3 sequence: CASSYSVGNTEAFF. The CDR3 region has the DNA TGTGCCAGCAGTTACTCCGTAGGGAACACTGAAGCTTTCTTT.

This clone was recorded a few times. As DNA, the CDR3 is TGTGCCAGCAGCTACCACGGGGGGGACTCCTACAATGAGCAGTTCTTC. Translated: CASSYHGGDSYNEQFF. The rearrangement uses TRBV5-5 and TRBJ2-1, with TRBD2 matching 8 bases. Trimming at V came to 3 bases and at J to 0 bases, leaving 5 bases not matched to a gene. Germline V gene data show CDR1 as SGHKS and CDR2 as YYEKEE (reference sequence). There are 16 residues in the CDR3.

This chain joins TRBV7-9 and TRBJ2-1; D not certain. V was pared by 5 bases and J by 9 bases, with 14 bases between. The CDR3 loop spans 13 amino acids. Germline V gene data show CDR1 as SEHNR and CDR2 as FQNEAQ (reference sequence). The CDR3 nucleotides read TGTGCCAGCAGCCCCCCCTCCTCATGTGAGCAGTTCTTC. Translated, it gives CASSPPSSCEQFF.

The rearrangement uses TRBV7-3 and TRBJ1-5, with TRBD1 matching over 7 bases. The CDR3 runs 13 residues. Looked up from germline, CDR1 is SGHTA and CDR2 is FQGTGA. V lost 5 bases, J lost 7 bases, and 5 bases stayed unmatched. The CDR3 region is CASSRMDRQPQHF. The CDR3 DNA sequence: TGTGCCAGCAGCCGAATGGACAGGCAGCCCCAGCATTTT.

The rearrangement joins TRBV6-6 to TRBJ2-2; D gene ambiguous. The CDR3 contains 14 residues. Trimming removed 6 bases from V and 1 base from J, with 9 bases in between. Germline loops: CDR1 MNHNY, CDR2 SVGAGI (reference sequence). Written as DNA, the CDR3 is TGTGCCAGCAGCGAGACACAGAACACCGGGGAGCTGTTTTTT. This codes for CASSETQNTGELFF.

This clone was seen only once. The rearrangement joins TRBV6-5 to TRBJ1-4; 7 bases fit TRBD1. V dropped 4 bases and J dropped 4; count of bases not matched to a gene: 6. CDR3 length: 15 residues. Germline CDR1 and CDR2: MNHEY and SVGAGI. DNA of the CDR3: TGTGCCAGCAGTTTGAAGGGGGCGAGTAATGAAAAACTGTTTTTT. Protein: CASSLKGASNEKLFF.